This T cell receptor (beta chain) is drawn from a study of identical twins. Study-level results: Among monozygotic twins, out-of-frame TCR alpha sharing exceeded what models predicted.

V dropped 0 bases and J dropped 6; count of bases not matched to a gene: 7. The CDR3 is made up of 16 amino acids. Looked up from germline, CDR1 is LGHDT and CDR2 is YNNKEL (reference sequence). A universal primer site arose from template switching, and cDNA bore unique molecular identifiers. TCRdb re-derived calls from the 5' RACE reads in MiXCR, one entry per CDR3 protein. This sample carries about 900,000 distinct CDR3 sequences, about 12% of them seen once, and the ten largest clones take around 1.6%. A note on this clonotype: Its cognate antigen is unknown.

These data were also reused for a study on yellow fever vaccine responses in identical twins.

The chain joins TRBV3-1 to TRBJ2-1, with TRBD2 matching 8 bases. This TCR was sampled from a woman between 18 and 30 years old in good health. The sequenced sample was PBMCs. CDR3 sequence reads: CASSQDVSGILNEQFF. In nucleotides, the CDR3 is TGTGCCAGCAGCCAAGATGTTAGCGGGATCCTCAATGAGCAGTTCTTC.